The source of this T cell receptor beta chain is a study of cytomegalovirus exposure and HLA in healthy donors. Sequenced by immunoSEQ multiplex PCR; TCRdb stores in-frame clones only, minus some. The data hold about 150,000 clones, with approximately 90% observed a single time. Germline V gene data show CDR1 as MNHEY and CDR2 as SVGAGI. This CDR3 has 15 amino acids. J gave up 4 bases and V 6 bases, and 5 bases lay outside the gene matches. This TCR was recovered from a man aged 18 to 30 in good health and CMV-seronegative. The V and J genes are TRBV6-5 and TRBJ2-1; 11 bases match TRBD2. The sequencing sample was made of PBMCs. The CDR3 protein is CASRRGTSGYNEQFF. DNA of the CDR3: TGTGCCAGCAGGAGGGGGACTAGCGGATACAATGAGCAGTTCTTC.